These T cell receptor beta chains were read from a single sample in a study of glioma-infiltrating T cells after dendritic cell vaccination. Here immunoSEQ multiplex PCR was the method, and the copy in TCRdb shows in-frame clones only, minus some. The sample yields 85,000 to 110,000 clones, roughly 79% seen once. The sample was blood, taken before dendritic cell vaccination. The receptors derive from a human donor with glioblastoma. Both conserved end residues are part of each CDR3. D genes are given only for firm matches. Size tells how often a clone was seen (once, few, many) or the class of an expanded clone, and some rows leave it out.

v_gene: TRBV18; j_gene: TRBJ2-1; d_gene: TRBD1; abundance: NA; CDR3aa: CASSPPFRDSHNEQFF; CDR3nt: TGTGCCAGCTCACCACCATTCAGGGACAGTCACAATGAGCAGTTCTTC
v_gene: TRBV6-1; j_gene: TRBJ2-7; d_gene: TRBD2; abundance: NA; CDR3aa: CASRPRLAGVYEQYF; CDR3nt: TGTGCCAGCAGACCCCGACTAGCGGGGGTCTACGAGCAGTACTTC
v_gene: TRBV2; j_gene: TRBJ2-7; d_gene: NA; abundance: NA; CDR3aa: CASSEGTASYEQYF; CDR3nt: TGTGCCAGCAGTGAAGGGACTGCATCCTACGAGCAGTACTTC
v_gene: TRBV18; j_gene: TRBJ1-5; d_gene: NA; abundance: NA; CDR3aa: CASSPLGTRNQPQHF; CDR3nt: TGTGCCAGCTCACCGCTCGGGACACGTAATCAGCCCCAGCATTTT
v_gene: TRBV6-1; j_gene: TRBJ1-2; d_gene: TRBD1; abundance: NA; CDR3aa: CASRQTGGTYGYTF; CDR3nt: TGTGCCAGCAGACAGACAGGGGGTACCTATGGCTACACCTTC
v_gene: TRBV11-2; j_gene: TRBJ2-1; d_gene: TRBD2; abundance: NA; CDR3aa: CASSYILAGGGNEQFF; CDR3nt: TGTGCCAGCAGCTATATTCTAGCGGGGGGAGGTAATGAGCAGTTCTTC
v_gene: TRBV27; j_gene: TRBJ1-1; d_gene: TRBD1; abundance: NA; CDR3aa: CASSPRGQYTEAFF; CDR3nt: TGTGCCAGCAGTCCCAGGGGGCAGTATACTGAAGCTTTCTTT
v_gene: TRBV5-6; j_gene: TRBJ1-1; d_gene: TRBD1; abundance: once; CDR3aa: CASSLEEGARAEAFF; CDR3nt: TGTGCCAGCAGCTTGGAGGAGGGGGCGAGGGCTGAAGCTTTCTTT
v_gene: TRBV7-6; j_gene: TRBJ1-6; d_gene: NA; abundance: NA; CDR3aa: CASSSDGNNSPLHF; CDR3nt: TGTGCCAGCAGCTCCGACGGGAATAATTCACCCCTCCACTTT
v_gene: TRBV10-3; j_gene: TRBJ2-2; d_gene: TRBD1; abundance: NA; CDR3aa: CAISESGQGVTGELFF; CDR3nt: TGTGCCATCAGTGAGTCGGGTCAGGGGGTCACCGGGGAGCTGTTTTTT
v_gene: TRBV2; j_gene: TRBJ2-7; d_gene: TRBD2; abundance: few; CDR3aa: CASSGTSGGAYEQYF; CDR3nt: TGTGCCAGCAGTGGGACTAGCGGGGGGGCCTACGAGCAGTACTTC
v_gene: TRBV11-2; j_gene: TRBJ2-3; d_gene: NA; abundance: NA; CDR3aa: CASSWGTSSTDTQYF; CDR3nt: TGTGCCAGCAGCTGGGGCACATCTAGCACAGATACGCAGTATTTT
v_gene: TRBV28; j_gene: TRBJ2-6; d_gene: TRBD1; abundance: once; CDR3aa: CASSLWGQSPSGANVLTF; CDR3nt: TGTGCCAGCAGTTTATGGGGACAGTCGCCATCTGGGGCCAACGTCCTGACTTTC